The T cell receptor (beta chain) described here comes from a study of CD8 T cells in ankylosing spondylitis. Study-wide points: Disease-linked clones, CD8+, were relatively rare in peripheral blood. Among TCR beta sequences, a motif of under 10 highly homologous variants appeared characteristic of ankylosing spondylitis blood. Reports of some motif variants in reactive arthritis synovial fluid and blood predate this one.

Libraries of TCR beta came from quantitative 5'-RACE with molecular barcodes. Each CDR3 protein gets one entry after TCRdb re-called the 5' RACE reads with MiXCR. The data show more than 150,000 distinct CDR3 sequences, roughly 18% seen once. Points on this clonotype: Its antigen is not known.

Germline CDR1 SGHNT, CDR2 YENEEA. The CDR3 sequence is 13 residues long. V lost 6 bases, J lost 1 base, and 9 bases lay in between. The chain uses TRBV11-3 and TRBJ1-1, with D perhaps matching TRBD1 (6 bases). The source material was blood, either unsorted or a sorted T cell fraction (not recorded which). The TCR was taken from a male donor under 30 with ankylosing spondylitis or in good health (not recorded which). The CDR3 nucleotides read TGTGCCAGCAGACAGGGCCCGAACACTGAAGCTTTCTTT. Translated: CASRQGPNTEAFF. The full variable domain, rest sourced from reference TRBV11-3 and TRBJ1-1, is EAGVVQSPRYKIIEKKQPVAFWCNPISGHNTLYWYLQNLGQGPELLIRYENEEAVDDSQLPKDRFSAERLKGVDSTLKIQPAELGDSAVYLCASRQGPNTEAFFGQGTRLTVV.